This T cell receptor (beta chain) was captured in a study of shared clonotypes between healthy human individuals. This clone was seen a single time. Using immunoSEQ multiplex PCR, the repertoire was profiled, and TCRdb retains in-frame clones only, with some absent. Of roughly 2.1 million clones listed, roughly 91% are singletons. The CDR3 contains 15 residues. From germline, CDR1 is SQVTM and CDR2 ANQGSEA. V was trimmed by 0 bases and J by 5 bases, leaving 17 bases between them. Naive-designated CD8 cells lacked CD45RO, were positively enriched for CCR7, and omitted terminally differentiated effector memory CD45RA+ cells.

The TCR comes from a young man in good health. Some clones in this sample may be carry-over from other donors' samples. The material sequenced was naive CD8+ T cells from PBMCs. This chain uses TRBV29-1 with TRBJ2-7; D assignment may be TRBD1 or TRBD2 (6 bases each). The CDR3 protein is CSVEDSSQGGNEQYF. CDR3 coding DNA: TGCAGCGTTGAAGATTCCTCACAGGGAGGTAACGAGCAGTACTTC.